The TCR beta chain described here comes from a study of cytomegalovirus exposure and HLA in healthy donors. Primers for the PCR totalled 60 Vbeta and 13 Jbeta. TCRdb's copy holds only in-frame clones and misses some; the assay was immunoSEQ multiplex PCR. The table shows 250,000 to 350,000 clones, with 86% occurring only once. Points from the study as a whole: The authors considered a cluster of highly shared sequence variants likely to be a sequencing artifact. A later analysis linked a missense variant in DCLRE1C to the trimming of TCR beta V and J genes.

With respect to this clone: Its antigen is as yet unknown.

The CDR3 has 16 residues. V lost 4 bases, J lost 7 bases, and 23 bases lay in between. Germline CDR1 SGHTA, CDR2 FQGNSA. The sequencing sample was made of PBMCs. This rearrangement joins TRBV7-2 to TRBJ2-7, with D perhaps matching TRBD1 (6 bases). This receptor was taken from a man in his forties in good health and CMV-seropositive. CDR3 amino acids: CASSYRDTLFSREQYF. DNA for the CDR3: TGTGCCAGCAGCTACCGGGACACCTTGTTTTCGAGAGAGCAGTACTTC.